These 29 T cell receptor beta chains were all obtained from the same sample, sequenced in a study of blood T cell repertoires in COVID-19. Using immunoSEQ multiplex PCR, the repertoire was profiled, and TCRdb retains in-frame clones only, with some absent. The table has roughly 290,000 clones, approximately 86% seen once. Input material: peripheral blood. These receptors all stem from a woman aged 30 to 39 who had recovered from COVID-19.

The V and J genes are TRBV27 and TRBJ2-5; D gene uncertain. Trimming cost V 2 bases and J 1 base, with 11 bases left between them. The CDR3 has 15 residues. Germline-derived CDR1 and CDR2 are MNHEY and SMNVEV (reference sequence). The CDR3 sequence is CASSLNLGGQETQYF. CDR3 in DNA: TGTGCCAGCAGTTTAAATCTTGGCGGCCAAGAGACCCAGTACTTC.

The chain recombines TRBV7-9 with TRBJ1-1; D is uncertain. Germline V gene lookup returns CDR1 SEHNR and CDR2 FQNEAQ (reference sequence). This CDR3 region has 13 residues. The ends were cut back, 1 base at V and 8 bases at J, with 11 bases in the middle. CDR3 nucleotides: TGTGCCAGCAGCTTAGTTCGGTCCCCCGAAGCTTTCTTT. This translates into CASSLVRSPEAFF.

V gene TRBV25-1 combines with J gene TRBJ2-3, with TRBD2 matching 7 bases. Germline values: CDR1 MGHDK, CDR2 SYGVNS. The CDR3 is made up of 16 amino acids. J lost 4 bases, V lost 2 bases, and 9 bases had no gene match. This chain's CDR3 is CASSEIRGSSADTQYF. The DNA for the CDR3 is TGTGCCAGCAGTGAAATTCGCGGGAGTAGCGCAGATACGCAGTATTTT.

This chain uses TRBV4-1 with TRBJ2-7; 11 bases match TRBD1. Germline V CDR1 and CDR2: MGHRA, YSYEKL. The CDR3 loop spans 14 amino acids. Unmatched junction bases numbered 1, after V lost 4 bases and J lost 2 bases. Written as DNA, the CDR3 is TGCGCCAGCAGCCGGGGACAGGGGGCCTACGAGCAGTACTTC. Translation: CASSRGQGAYEQYF.

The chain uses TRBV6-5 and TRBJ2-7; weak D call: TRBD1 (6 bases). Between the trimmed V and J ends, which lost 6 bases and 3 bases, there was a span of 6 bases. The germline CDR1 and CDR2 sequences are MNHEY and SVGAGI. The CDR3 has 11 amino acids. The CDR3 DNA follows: TGTGCCAGCAGACAGGGCTACGAGCAGTACTTC. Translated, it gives CASRQGYEQYF.

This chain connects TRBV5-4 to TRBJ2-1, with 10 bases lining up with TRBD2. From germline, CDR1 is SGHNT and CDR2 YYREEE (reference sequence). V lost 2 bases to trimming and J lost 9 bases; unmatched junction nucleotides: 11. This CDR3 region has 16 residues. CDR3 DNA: TGTGCCAGCAGCTTAATCGCTAGCGGGAGTGGTAGTGAGCAGTTCTTC. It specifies CASSLIASGSGSEQFF.

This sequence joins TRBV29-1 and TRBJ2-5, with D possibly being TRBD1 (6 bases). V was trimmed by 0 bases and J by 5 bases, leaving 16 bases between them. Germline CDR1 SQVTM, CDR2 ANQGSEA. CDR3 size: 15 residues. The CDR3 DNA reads TGCAGCGTTGAAGATGGGGCAGGGGTAGAGGAGACCCAGTACTTC. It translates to CSVEDGAGVEETQYF.

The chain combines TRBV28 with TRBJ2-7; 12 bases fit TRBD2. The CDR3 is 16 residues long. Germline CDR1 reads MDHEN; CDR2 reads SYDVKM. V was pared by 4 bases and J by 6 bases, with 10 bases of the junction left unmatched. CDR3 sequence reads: CASSSRPSGRAAEQYF. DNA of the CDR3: TGTGCCAGCAGTTCTCGCCCTAGCGGGAGGGCCGCCGAGCAGTACTTC. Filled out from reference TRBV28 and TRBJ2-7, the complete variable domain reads DVKVTQSSRYLVKRTGEKVFLECVQDMDHENMFWYRQDPGLGLRLIYFSYDVKMKEKGDIPEGYSVSREKKERFSLILESASTNQTSMYLCASSSRPSGRAAEQYFGPGTRLTVT.

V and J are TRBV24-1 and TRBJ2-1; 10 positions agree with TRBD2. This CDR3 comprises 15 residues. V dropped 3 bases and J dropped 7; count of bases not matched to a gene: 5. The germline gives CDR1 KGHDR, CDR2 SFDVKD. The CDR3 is CATSDSGRAMNEQFF. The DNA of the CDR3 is TGTGCCACCAGTGATAGCGGGAGGGCCATGAATGAGCAGTTCTTC.

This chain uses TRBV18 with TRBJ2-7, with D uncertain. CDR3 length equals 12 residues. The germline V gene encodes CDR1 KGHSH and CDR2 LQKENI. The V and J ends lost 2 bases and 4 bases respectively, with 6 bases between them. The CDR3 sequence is CASSPTDYEQYF. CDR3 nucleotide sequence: TGTGCCAGCTCACCAACAGATTACGAGCAGTACTTC.

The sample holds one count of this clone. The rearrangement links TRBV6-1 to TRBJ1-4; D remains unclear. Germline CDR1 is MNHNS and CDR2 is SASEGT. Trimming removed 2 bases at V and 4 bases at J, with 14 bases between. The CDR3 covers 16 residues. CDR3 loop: CASSERQSGVNEKLFF. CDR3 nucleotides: TGTGCCAGCAGTGAACGGCAGAGCGGAGTTAATGAAAAACTGTTTTTT.

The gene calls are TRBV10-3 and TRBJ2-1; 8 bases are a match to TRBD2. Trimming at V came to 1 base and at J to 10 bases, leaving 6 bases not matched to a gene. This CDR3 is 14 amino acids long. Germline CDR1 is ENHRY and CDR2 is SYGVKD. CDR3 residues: CAISEYVAGKEQFF. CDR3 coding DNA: TGTGCCATCAGTGAGTATGTAGCGGGAAAAGAGCAGTTCTTC.

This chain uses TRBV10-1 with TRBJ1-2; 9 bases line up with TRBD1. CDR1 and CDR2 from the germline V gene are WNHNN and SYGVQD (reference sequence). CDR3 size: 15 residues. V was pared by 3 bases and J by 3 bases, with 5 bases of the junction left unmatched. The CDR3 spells CASSDSRQGDYGYTF. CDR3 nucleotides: TGCGCCAGCAGTGATTCTCGACAGGGGGACTATGGCTACACCTTC.

The CDR3 DNA sequence: TGTGCCAGCAGTTTATCGGGACAGCGATCTTCCTACGAGCAGTACTTC. As protein: CASSLSGQRSSYEQYF. The gene calls are TRBV27 and TRBJ2-7, with 7 bases aligning to TRBD1. V trimming: 0 bases; J trimming: 1 base; junction bases outside the gene matches: 6. The CDR3 consists of 16 residues. Germline CDR1 is MNHEY and CDR2 is SMNVEV (reference sequence).

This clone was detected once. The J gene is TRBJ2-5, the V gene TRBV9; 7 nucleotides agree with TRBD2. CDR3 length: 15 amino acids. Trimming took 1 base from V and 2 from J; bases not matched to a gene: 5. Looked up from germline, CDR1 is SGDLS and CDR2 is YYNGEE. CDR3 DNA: TGTGCCAGCAGCGTATCTAGCGGAGTGCAAGAGACCCAGTACTTC. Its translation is CASSVSSGVQETQYF.

CDR3 sequence (DNA): TGTGCCAGCAGTTTACAGGGATTGTGGCAAGAGACCCAGTACTTC. Protein sequence: CASSLQGLWQETQYF. This chain connects TRBV27 to TRBJ2-5; a weak D match, TRBD1 (5 bases). The CDR3 has 15 residues. Trimming removed 2 bases at V and 2 bases at J, with 12 bases between. CDR1 MNHEY and CDR2 SMNVEV come from the germline V gene (reference sequence).

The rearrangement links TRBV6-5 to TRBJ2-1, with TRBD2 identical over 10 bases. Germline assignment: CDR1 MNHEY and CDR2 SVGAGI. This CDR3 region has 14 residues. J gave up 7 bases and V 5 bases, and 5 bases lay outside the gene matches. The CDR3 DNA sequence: TGTGCCAGCAGTATGTCTAGCGGGGGTAATGAGCAGTTCTTC. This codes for CASSMSSGGNEQFF.

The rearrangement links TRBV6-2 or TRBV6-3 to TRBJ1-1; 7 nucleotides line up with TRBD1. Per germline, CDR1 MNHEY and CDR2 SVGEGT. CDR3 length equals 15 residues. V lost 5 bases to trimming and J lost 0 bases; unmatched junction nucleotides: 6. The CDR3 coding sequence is TGTGCCAGCAGTATCATGACAGGGTTGAACACTGAAGCTTTCTTT. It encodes CASSIMTGLNTEAFF.

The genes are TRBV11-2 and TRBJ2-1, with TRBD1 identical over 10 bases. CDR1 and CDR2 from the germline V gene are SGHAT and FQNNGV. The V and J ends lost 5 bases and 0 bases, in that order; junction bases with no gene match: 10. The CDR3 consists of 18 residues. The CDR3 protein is CASSQGQGSLSSYNEQFF. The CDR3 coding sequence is TGTGCCAGCAGCCAGGGACAGGGGTCCCTGAGCTCCTACAATGAGCAGTTCTTC.

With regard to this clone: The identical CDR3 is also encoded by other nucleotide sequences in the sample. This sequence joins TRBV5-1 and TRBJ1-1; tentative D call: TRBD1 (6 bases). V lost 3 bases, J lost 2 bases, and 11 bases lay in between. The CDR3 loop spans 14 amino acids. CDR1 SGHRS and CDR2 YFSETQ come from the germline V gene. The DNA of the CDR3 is TGCGCCAGCAGCTCCGGACAGTCCAACACTGAAGCTTTCTTT. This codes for CASSSGQSNTEAFF.

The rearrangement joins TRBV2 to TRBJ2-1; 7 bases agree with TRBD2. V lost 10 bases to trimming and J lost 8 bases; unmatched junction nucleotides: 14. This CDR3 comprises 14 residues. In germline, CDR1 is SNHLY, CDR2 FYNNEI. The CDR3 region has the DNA TGTGCCACCCCGGTGGGTCGACGGGAGGATGAGCAGTTCTTC. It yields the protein CATPVGRREDEQFF.

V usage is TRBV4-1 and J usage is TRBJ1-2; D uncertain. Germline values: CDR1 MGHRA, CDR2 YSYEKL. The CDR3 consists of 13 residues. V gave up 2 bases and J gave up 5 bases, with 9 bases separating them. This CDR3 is CASSQIGVYGYTF. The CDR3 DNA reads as TGCGCCAGCAGCCAAATCGGGGTGTATGGCTACACCTTC.

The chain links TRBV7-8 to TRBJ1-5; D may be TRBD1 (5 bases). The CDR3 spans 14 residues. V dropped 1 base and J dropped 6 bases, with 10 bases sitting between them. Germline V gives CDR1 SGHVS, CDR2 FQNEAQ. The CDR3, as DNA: TGTGCCAGCAGCTTAGGCGGGGGGGGTCAGCCCCAGCATTTT. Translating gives CASSLGGGGQPQHF. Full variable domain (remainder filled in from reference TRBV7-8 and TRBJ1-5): GAGVSQSPRYKVAKRGQDVALRCDPISGHVSLFWYQQALGQGPEFLTYFQNEAQLDKSGLPSDRFFAERPEGSVSTLKIQRTQQEDSAVYLCASSLGGGGQPQHFGDGTRLSIL.

The DNA of the CDR3 is TGCGCCAGCAGCCACGACACTAGCGGGAGCCCGGGGGATAATGAGCAGTTCTTC. Protein product: CASSHDTSGSPGDNEQFF. The rearrangement joins TRBV4-1 to TRBJ2-1; TRBD2 matches 11 bases. The ends lost 3 bases at V and 7 bases at J; junction bases unmatched: 14. The CDR3 is 18 residues long. Germline lookup yields CDR1 MGHRA and CDR2 YSYEKL.

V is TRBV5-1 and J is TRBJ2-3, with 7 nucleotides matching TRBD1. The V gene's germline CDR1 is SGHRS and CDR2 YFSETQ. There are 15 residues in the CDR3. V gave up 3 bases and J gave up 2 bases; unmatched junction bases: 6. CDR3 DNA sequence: TGCGCCAGCAGCTCCAGGACAGGTTACACAGATACGCAGTATTTT. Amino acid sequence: CASSSRTGYTDTQYF. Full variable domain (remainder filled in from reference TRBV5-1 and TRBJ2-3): KAGVTQTPRYLIKTRGQQVTLSCSPISGHRSVSWYQQTPGQGLQFLFEYFSETQRNKGNFPGRFSGRQFSNSRSEMNVSTLELGDSALYLCASSSRTGYTDTQYFGPGTRLTVL.

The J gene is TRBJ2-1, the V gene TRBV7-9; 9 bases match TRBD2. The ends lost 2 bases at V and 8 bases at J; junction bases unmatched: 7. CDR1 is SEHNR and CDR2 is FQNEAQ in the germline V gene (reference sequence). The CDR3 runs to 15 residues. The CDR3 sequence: CASSLFSGSVDEQFF. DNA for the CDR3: TGTGCCAGCAGCTTATTTAGCGGGAGTGTCGATGAGCAGTTCTTC.

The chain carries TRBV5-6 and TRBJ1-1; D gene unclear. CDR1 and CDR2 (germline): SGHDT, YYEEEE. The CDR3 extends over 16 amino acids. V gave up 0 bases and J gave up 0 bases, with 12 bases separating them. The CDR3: CASSLGGTSVNTEAFF. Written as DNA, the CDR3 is TGTGCCAGCAGCTTGGGAGGTACATCAGTGAACACTGAAGCTTTCTTT.

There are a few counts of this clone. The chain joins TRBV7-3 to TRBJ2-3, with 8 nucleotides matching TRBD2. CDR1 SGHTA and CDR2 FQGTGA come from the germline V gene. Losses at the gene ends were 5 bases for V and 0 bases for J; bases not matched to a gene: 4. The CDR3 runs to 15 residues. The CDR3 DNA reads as TGTGCCAGCAGCGAGAGCGGGAGAAGCACAGATACGCAGTATTTT. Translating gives CASSESGRSTDTQYF.

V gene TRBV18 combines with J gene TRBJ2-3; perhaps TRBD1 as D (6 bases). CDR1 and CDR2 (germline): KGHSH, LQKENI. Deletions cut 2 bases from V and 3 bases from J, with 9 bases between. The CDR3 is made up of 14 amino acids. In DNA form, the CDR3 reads TGTGCCAGCTCACCAAGACAGGATACAGATACGCAGTATTTT. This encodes CASSPRQDTDTQYF.